This T cell receptor (beta chain) was obtained from a study of blood T cells in healthy people across ages. Points from the study as a whole: Among long-lived donors, naive CD4+ cells were more numerous and diversity higher than in aged donors.

There are 15 residues in the CDR3. The germline gives CDR1 DFQATT, CDR2 SNEGSKA (reference sequence). Trimming removed 6 bases at V and 1 base at J, with 16 bases between. Next came a second PCR, run for roughly 7 to 12 cycles, which used a sample-barcoded 5' primer along with a J-beta primer mix. Each CDR3 protein gets one entry after TCRdb re-called the 5' RACE reads with MiXCR. The sample gives hundreds of thousands of distinct CDR3 sequences, more than 40% of which show up once; roughly 31% is in the top ten. To note about this clonotype: The antigen is not known.

The receptor was isolated from a woman aged 60-75 years in good health. Sample: blood. The V call is TRBV20-1, the J call TRBJ1-5, with D unresolved. CDR3 bases: TGCAGTGCCACGCGGACGCAGGTCAGCAATCAGCCCCAGCATTTT. Its translation is CSATRTQVSNQPQHF.